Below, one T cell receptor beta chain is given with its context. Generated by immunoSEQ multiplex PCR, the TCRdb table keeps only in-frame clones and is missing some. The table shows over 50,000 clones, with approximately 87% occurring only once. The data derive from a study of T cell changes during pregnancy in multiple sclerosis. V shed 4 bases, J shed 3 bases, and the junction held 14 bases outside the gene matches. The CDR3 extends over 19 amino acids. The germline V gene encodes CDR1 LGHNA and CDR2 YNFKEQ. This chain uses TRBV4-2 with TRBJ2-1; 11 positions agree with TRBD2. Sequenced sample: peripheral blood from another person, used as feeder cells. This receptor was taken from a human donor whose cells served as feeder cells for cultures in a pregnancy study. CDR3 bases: TGTGCCAGCAGCCTCTCATTTTTCACCGGGACTAGCGGCTACAATGAGCAGTTCTTC. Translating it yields CASSLSFFTGTSGYNEQFF.